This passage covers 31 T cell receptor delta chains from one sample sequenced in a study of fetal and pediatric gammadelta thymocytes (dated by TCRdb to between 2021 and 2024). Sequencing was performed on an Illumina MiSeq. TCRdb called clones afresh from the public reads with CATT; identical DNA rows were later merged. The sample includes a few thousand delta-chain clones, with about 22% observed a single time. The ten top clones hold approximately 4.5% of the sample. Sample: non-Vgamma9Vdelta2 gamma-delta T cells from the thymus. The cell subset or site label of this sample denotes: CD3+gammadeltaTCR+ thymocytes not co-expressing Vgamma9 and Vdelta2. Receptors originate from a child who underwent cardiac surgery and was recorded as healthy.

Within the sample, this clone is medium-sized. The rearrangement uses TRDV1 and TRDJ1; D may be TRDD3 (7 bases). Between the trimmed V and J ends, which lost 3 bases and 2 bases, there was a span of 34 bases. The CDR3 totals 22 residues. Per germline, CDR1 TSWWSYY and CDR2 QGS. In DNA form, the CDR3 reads TGTGCTCTTGGGGACCTACCGGCCTTCCCAAGGTACTGGGGTGCTAAGACCGATAAACTCATCTTT. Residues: CALGDLPAFPRYWGAKTDKLIF.

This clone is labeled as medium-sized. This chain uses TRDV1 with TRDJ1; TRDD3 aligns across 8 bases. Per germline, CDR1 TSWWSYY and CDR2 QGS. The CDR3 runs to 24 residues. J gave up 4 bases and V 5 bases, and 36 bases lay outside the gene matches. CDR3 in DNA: TGTGCTCTTGGGCCTCTAGGGACTCCTCCTACTCGGCTGGGGGACGATAAGCCTCACGATAAACTCATCTTT. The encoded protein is CALGPLGTPPTRLGDDKPHDKLIF.

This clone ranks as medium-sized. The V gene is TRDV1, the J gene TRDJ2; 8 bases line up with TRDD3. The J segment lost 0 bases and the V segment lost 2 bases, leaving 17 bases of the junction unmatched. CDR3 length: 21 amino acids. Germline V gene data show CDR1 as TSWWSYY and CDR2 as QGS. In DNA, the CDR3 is TGTGCTCTTGGGGAATCAAGGGTACGAACTGGGGGCAGAGCTTTGACAGCACAACTCTTCTTT. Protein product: CALGESRVRTGGRALTAQLFF.

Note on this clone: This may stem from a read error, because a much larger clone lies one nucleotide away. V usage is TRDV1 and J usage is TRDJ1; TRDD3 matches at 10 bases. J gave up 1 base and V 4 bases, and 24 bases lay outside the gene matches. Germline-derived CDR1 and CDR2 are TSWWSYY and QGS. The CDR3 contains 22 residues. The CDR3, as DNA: TGTGCTCTTGGGGTCTTCCTACCCCACTCCGGGGGATACGGGGGAATCACCGATAAACTCATCTTT. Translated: CALGVFLPHSGGYGGITDKLIF.

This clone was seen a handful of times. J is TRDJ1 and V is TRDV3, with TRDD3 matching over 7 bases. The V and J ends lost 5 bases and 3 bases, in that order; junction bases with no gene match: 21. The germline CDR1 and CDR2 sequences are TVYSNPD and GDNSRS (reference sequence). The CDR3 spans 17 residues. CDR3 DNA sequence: TGTGCCGTGGGGCCGGCCTTCACAGGGGGATGGTCCGATAAACTCATCTTT. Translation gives CAVGPAFTGGWSDKLIF.

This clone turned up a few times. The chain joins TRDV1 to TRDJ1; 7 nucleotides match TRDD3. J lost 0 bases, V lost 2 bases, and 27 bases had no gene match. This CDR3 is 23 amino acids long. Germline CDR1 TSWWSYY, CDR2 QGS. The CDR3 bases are TGTGCTCTTGGGGAAGGGTTGTCCCGTGGAGGTACGGCGGGGATATGGGACACCGATAAACTCATCTTT. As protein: CALGEGLSRGGTAGIWDTDKLIF.

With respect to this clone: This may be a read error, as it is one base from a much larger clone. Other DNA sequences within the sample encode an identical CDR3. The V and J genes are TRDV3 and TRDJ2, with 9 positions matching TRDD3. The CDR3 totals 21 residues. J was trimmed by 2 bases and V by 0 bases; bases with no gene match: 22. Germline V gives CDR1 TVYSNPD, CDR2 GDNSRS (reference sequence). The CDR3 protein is CAFSLATDLGDPSALTAQLFF. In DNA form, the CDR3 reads TGTGCCTTTAGCTTGGCTACTGATCTGGGGGATCCTTCAGCGTTGACAGCACAACTCTTCTTT.

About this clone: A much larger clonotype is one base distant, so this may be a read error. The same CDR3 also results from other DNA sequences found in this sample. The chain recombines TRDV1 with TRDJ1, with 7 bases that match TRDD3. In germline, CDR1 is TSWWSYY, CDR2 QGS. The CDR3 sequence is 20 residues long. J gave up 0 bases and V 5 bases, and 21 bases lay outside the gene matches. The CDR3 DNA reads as TGTGCTCTTGGGAGTCCTTTGTCCTTGGGGGAGAGGCCATACACCGATAAACTCATCTTT. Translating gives CALGSPLSLGERPYTDKLIF.

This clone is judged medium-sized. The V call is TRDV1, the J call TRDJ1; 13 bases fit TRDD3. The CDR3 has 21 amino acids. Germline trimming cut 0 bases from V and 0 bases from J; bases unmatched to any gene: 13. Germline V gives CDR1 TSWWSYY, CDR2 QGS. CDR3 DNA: TGTGCTCTTGGGGAACTTAAGAGAACTGGGGGATACGGAATTTACACCGATAAACTCATCTTT. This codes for CALGELKRTGGYGIYTDKLIF.

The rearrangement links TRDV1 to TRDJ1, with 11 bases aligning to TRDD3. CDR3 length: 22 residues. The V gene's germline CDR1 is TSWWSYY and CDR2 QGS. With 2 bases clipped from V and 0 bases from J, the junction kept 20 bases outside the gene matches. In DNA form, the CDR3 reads TGTGCTCTTGGGGAAGTTTTATCTTCCCTTGGGGGATACGGACTAAACACCGATAAACTCATCTTT. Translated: CALGEVLSSLGGYGLNTDKLIF.

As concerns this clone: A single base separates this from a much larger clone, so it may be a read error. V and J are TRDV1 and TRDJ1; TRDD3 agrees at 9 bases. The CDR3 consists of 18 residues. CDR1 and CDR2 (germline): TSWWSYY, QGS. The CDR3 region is CALGASSGGYWGTDKRIF. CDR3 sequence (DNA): TGTGCTCTTGGGGCTTCCTCAGGGGGATACTGGGGGACCGATAAACGCATCTTT.

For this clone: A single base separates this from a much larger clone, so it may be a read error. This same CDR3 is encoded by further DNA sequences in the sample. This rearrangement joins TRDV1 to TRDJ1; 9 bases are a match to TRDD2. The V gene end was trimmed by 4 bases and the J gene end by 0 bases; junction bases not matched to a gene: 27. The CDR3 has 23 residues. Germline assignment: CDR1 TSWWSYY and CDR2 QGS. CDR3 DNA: TGTGCTCTTGGGGCCCCTTCCTTCCTACGAACGAACCGGGGGGAAAGGTACACCGATAAACTCATCTTT. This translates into CALGAPSFLRTNRGERYTDKLIF.

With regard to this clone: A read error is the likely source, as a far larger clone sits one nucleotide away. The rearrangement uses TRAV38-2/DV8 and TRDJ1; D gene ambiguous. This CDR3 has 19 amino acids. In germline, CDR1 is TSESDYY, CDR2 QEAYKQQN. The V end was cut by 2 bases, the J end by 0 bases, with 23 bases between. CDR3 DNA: TGTGCTTATAGGAGTGATCTCCCGTTACTGAGGATGTACACCGATAAACTCATCTTT. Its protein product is CAYRSDLPLLRMYTDKLIF.

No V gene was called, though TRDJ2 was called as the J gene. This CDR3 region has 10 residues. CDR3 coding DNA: TGTAGTGCTTTGACAGCACAACTCTTCTTT. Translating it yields CSALTAQLFF.

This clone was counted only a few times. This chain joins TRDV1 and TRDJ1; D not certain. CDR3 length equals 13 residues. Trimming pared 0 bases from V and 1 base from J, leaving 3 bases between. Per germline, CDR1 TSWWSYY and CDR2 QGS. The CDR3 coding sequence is TGTGCTCTTGGGGAACTAGTCACCGATAAACTCATCTTT. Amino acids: CALGELVTDKLIF.

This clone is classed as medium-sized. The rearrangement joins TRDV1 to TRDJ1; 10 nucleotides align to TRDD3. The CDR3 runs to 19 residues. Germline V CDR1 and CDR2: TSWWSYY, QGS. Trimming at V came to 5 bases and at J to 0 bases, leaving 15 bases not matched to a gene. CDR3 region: CALGPTPGGYDGYTDKLIF. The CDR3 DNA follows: TGTGCTCTTGGGCCCACTCCAGGGGGATACGATGGGTACACCGATAAACTCATCTTT.

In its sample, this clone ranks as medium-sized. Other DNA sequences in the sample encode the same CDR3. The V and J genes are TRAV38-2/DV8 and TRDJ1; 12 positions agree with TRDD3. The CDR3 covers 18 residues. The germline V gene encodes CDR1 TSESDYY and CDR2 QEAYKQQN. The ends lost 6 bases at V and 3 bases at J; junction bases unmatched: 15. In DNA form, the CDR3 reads TGTGCTTATAAACGGACGGGTACTGGGGGATACTGGGCCGATAAACTCATCTTT. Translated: CAYKRTGTGGYWADKLIF.

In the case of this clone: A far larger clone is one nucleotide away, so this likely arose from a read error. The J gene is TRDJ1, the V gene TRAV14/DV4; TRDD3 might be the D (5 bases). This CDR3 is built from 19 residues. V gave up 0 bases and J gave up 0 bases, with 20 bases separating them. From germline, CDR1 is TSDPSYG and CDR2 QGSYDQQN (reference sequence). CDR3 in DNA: TGTGCAATGAGAGAGGGGATTCATTTGGGGTATACGCACACCGATAAACTCATCTTT. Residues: CAMREGIHLGYTHTDKLIF.

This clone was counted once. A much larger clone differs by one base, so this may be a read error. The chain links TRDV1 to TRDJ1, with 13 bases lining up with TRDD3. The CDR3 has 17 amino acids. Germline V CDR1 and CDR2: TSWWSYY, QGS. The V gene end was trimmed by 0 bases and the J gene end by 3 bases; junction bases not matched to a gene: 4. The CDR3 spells CALGELSTGGYADKLIF. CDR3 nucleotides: TGTGCTCTTGGGGAACTCAGTACTGGGGGATACGCCGATAAACTCATCTTT.

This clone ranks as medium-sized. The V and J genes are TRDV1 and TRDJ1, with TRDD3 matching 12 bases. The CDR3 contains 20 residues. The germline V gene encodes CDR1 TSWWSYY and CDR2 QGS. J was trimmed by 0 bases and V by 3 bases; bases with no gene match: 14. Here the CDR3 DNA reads TGTGCTCTTGGGGAGGCCTCCACTGGGGGATACCCCGCATACACCGATAAACTCATCTTT. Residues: CALGEASTGGYPAYTDKLIF.

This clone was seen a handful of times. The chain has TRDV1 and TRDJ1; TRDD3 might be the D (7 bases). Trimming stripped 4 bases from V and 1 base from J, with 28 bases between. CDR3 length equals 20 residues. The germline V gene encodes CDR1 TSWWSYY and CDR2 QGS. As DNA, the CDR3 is TGTGCTCTTGGGGGAACTTCCTCCCGAGTACTGGGGAATACCACCGATAAACTCATCTTT. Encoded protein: CALGGTSSRVLGNTTDKLIF.

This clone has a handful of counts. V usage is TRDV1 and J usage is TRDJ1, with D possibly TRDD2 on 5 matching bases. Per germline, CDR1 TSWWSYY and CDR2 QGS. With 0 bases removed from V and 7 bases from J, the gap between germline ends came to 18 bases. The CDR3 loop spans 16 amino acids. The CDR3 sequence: CALGELPSCPNGKLIF. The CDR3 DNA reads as TGTGCTCTTGGGGAACTCCCCTCTTGTCCTAACGGTAAACTCATCTTT.

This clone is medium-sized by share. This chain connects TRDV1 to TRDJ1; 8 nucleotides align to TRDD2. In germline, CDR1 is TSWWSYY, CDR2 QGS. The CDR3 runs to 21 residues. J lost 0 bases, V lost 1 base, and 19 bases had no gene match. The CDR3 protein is CALGEPYLPTQGVAHTDKLIF. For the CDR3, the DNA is TGTGCTCTTGGGGAACCCTATCTTCCTACTCAGGGGGTCGCCCACACCGATAAACTCATCTTT.

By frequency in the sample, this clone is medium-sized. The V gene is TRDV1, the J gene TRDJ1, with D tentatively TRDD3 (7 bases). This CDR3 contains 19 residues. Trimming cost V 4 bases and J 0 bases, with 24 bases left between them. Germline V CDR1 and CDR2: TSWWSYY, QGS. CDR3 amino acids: CALGGAFPLIWGYTDKLIF. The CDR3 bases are TGTGCTCTTGGGGGAGCCTTCCCATTAATCTGGGGGTACACCGATAAACTCATCTTT.

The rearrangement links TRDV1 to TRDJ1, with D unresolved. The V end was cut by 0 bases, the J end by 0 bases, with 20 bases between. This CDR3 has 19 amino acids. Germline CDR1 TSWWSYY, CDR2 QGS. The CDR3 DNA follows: TGTGCTCTTGGGGAACTAACGACCAGAGCAGGGCTGTACACCGATAAACTCATCTTT. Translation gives CALGELTTRAGLYTDKLIF.

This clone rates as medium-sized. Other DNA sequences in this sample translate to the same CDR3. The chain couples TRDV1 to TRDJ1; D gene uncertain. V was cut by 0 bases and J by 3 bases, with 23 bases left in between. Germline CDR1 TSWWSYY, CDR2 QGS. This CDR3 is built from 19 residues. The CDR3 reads CALGELVNVLPGVPDKLIF. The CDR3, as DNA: TGTGCTCTTGGGGAACTAGTAAACGTCCTCCCAGGGGTCCCCGATAAACTCATCTTT.

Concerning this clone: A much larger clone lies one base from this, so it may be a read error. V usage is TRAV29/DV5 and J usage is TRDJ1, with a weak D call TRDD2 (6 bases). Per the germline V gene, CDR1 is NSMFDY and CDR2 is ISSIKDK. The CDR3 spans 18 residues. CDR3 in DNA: TGTGCAGCAAGTGAGGTCCTACGACCGGGCCTGTACACCGATAAACGCATCTTT. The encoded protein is CAASEVLRPGLYTDKRIF. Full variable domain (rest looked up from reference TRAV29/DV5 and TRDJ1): DQQVKQNSPSLSVQEGRISILNCDYTNSMFDYFLWYKKYPAEGPTFLISISSIKDKNEDGRFTVFLNKSAKHLSLHIVPSQPGDSAVYFCAASEVLRPGLYTDKRIFGKGTRVTVEP.

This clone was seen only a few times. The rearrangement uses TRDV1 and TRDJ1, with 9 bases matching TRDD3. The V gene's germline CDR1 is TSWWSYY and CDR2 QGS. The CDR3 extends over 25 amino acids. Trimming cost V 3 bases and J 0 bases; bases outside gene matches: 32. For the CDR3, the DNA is TGTGCTCTTGGGGAGCCTCGCCACCCGACCTTCGCCAGGGGATACGGACTAATATACACCGATAAACTCATCTTT. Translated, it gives CALGEPRHPTFARGYGLIYTDKLIF.

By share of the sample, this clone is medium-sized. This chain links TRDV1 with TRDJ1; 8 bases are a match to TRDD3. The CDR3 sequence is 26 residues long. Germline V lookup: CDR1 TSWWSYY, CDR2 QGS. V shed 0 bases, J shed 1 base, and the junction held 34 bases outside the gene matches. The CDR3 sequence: CALGELCLIRTSRHWGANFCTDKLIF. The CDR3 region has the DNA TGTGCTCTTGGGGAACTTTGTCTAATCCGCACTTCCCGACACTGGGGGGCTAACTTTTGCACCGATAAACTCATCTTT.

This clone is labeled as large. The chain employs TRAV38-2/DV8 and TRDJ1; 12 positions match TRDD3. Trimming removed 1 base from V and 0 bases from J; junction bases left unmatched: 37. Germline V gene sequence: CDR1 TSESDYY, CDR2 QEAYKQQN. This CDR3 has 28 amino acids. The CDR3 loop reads CAYRSPFGSDLHETTGGYSPPNTDKLIF. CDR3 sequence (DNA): TGTGCTTATAGGAGCCCGTTCGGGAGTGACCTACACGAGACTACTGGGGGATACTCACCCCCAAACACCGATAAACTCATCTTT.

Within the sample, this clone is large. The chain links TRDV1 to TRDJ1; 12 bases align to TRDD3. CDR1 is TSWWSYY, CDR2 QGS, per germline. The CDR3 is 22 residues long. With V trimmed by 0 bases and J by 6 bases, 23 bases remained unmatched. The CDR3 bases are TGTGCTCTTGGGGAACTAGCGGGTTCTAGAGCTGGGGGATACGCCGCGCCCTATAAACTCATCTTT. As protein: CALGELAGSRAGGYAAPYKLIF.